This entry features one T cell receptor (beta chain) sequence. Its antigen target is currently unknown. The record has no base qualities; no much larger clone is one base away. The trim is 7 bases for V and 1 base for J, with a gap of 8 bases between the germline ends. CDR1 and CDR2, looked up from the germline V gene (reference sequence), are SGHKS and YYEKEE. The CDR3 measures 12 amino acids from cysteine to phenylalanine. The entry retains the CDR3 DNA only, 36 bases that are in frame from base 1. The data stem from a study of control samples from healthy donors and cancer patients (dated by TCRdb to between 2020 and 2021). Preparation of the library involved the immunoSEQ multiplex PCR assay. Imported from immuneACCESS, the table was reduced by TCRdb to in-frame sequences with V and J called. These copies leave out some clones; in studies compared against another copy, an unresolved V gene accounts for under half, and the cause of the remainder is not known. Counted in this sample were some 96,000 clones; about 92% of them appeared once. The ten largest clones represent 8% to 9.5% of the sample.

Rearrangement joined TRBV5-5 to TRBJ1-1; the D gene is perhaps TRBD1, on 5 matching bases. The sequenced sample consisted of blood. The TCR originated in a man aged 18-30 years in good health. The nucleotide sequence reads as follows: TGTGCCAGCTTGGGGGAGAACACTGAAGCTTTCTTT. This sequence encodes CASLGENTEAFF.